The clone carrying this T cell receptor beta chain was observed once. The entry originates in a study of cytomegalovirus exposure and HLA in healthy donors. CDR3 size: 13 residues. V was cut by 4 bases and J by 5 bases, with 11 bases left in between. Germline CDR1 is SGHTA and CDR2 is FQGTGA. Produced via immunoSEQ multiplex PCR; TCRdb's table is partial and in-frame only. The table has about 65,000 clones, around 90% seen once. J is TRBJ2-5 and V is TRBV7-3; possibly TRBD1 for D (5 bases). The origin of this receptor is a woman aged 18-35 years in good health and CMV-seronegative. Source material: PBMCs. CDR3 sequence reads: CASSSQGRETQYF. As DNA, the CDR3 is TGTGCCAGCAGCTCGCAGGGTCGGGAGACCCAGTACTTC. Filled out from reference TRBV7-3 and TRBJ2-5, the complete variable domain reads GAGVSQTPSNKVTEKGKYVELRCDPISGHTALYWYRQSLGQGPEFLIYFQGTGAADDSGLPNDRFFAVRPEGSVSTLKIQRTERGDSAVYLCASSSQGRETQYFGPGTRLLVL.